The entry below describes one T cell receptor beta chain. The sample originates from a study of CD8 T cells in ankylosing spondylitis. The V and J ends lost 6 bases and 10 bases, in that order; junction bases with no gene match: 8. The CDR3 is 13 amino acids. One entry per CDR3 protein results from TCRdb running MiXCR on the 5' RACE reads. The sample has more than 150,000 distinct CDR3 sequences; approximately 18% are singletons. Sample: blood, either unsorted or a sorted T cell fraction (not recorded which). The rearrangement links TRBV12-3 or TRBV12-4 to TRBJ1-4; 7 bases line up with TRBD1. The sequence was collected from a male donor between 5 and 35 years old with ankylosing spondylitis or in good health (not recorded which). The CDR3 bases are TGTGCCAGCAGGGAAGACAGGGCGGGAAAACTGTTTTTT. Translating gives CASREDRAGKLFF.